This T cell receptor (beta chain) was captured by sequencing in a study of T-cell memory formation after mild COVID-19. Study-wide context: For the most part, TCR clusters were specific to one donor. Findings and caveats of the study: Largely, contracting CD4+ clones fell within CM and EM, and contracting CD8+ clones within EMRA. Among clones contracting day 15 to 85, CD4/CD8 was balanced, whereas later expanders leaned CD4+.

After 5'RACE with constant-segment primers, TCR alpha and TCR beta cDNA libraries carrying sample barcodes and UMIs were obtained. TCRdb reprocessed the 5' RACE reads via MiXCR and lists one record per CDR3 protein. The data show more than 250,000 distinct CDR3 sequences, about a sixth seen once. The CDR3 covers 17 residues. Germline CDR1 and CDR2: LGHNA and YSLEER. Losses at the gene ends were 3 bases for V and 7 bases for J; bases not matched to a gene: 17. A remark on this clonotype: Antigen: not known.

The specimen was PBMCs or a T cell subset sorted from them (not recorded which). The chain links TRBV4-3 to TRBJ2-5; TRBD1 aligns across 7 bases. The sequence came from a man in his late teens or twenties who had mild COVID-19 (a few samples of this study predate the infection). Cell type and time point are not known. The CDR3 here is CASSQDEGTGTVRTQYF. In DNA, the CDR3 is TGCGCCAGCAGCCAGGACGAGGGTACCGGGACAGTCAGGACCCAGTACTTC.